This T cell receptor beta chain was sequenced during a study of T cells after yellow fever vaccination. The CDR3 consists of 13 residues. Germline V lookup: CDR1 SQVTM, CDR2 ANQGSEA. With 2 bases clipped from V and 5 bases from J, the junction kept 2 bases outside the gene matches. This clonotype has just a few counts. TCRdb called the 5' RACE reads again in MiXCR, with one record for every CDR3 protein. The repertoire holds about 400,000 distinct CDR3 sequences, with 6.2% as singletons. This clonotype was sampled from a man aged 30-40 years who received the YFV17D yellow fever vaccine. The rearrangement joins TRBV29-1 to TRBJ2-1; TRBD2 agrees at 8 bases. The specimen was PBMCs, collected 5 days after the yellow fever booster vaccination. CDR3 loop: CSVEQAGDNEQFF. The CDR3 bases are TGCAGCGTTGAACAAGCGGGAGACAATGAGCAGTTCTTC.